The clone carrying this TCR beta chain was seen only a few times. Its matching antigen is unknown. CDR1 is SGHRS, CDR2 YFSETQ, per germline. The CDR3 spans 12 residues. V was pared by 4 bases and J by 11 bases, with 15 bases between. The entry originates in a study of CD8 T cells in ankylosing spondylitis. Overall study findings and caveats: A motif of fewer than ten highly homologous TCR beta variants was seen as apparently characteristic of ankylosing spondylitis blood.

TCRdb analysed the 5' RACE reads with MiXCR anew, one entry per CDR3 protein. The table includes 400,000 to 450,000 distinct CDR3 sequences, roughly a sixth detected once. This sequence was found in a male donor with ankylosing spondylitis. Sequences were obtained from blood, either unsorted or a sorted T cell fraction (not recorded which). V usage is TRBV5-1 and J usage is TRBJ1-1; TRBD1 is a possible D gene (5 bases). The chain's CDR3 is CASSPGEYLAFF. CDR3 DNA sequence: TGCGCCAGCAGCCCGGGGGAGTATTTGGCTTTCTTT.